Following are 23 T cell receptor beta chains from one sample sequenced in a study of neurological immune-mediated disorders. TCRdb fed the 5' RACE reads into MiXCR, producing one record per CDR3 protein. The sample lists roughly 61,000 distinct CDR3 sequences; about 10% were seen once. Regarding time point: longitudinal time-point 1 (baseline). The sample was PBMCs. The receptors come from a male donor with HTLV-1-associated myelopathy (HAM/TSP).

This clonotype has a count of ten or more. The rearrangement joins TRBV5-1 to TRBJ1-5; no firm D call. The CDR3 runs 15 residues. Germline V gives CDR1 SGHRS, CDR2 YFSETQ. V lost 4 bases to trimming and J lost 4 bases, with 15 bases between them. The CDR3: CASSLGVDLNQPQHF. For the CDR3, the DNA is TGCGCCAGCAGCCTCGGGGTGGATCTTAATCAGCCCCAGCATTTT.

In its sample, this clonotype was seen many times. This rearrangement joins TRBV7-9 to TRBJ1-2, with no clear D. This CDR3 has 13 residues. Germline values: CDR1 SEHNR, CDR2 FQNEAQ (reference sequence). V was trimmed by 4 bases and J by 4 bases, leaving 10 bases between them. For the CDR3, the DNA is TGTGCCAGCAGCTCGCGGGCCCCCTATGGCTACACCTTC. Protein: CASSSRAPYGYTF.

This clonotype was counted at least ten times. V and J are TRBV20-1 and TRBJ2-7; D gene uncertain. The ends were cut back, 5 bases at V and 3 bases at J, with 8 bases in the middle. The CDR3 is 11 residues long. Germline V gene data show CDR1 as DFQATT and CDR2 as SNEGSKA (reference sequence). As DNA, the CDR3 is TGCAGTGCTCGTCTCATCTACGAGCAGTACTTC. Protein product: CSARLIYEQYF.

Concerning this clonotype itself: Possible read error: a much larger clone is one base away. The rearrangement joins TRBV5-1 to TRBJ2-5; D is perhaps TRBD2 (7 bases). V gave up 5 bases and J gave up 3 bases, with 11 bases separating them. The germline V gene has CDR1 SGHRS and CDR2 YFSETQ. The CDR3 extends over 13 amino acids. CDR3: CASRGGAEETQYF. The DNA of the CDR3 is TGCGCCAGCAGAGGGGGGGCCGAAGAGACCCAGTACTTC.

With regard to this clonotype: Given a much more abundant clone one base away, this may be a read error. The V gene is TRBV6-6, the J gene TRBJ1-5; 11 bases align to TRBD1. The CDR3 sequence is 15 residues long. J was trimmed by 7 bases and V by 7 bases; bases with no gene match: 9. Germline CDR1 reads MNHNY; CDR2 reads SVGAGI (reference sequence). The CDR3 DNA is TGTGCCAGCACCAGGACAGGGGGCGCGAAACAGCCCCAGCATTTT. Amino acids: CASTRTGGAKQPQHF.

This clonotype was seen many times. The chain combines TRBV9 with TRBJ2-2; perhaps TRBD1 as D (6 bases). V was pared by 4 bases and J by 1 base, with 11 bases between. There are 15 residues in the CDR3. Germline lookup yields CDR1 SGDLS and CDR2 YYNGEE. CDR3 protein: CASSPLGQNTGELFF. CDR3 nucleotide sequence: TGTGCCAGCAGCCCCTTGGGACAGAACACCGGGGAGCTGTTTTTT.

The table lists this clonotype with a few counts. V is TRBV3-1 and J is TRBJ1-2; D is possibly TRBD1 (5 bases). CDR1 and CDR2 (germline): LGHDT, YNNKEL (reference sequence). The CDR3 is 16 amino acids. Trimming removed 2 bases at V and 6 bases at J, with 19 bases between. The CDR3 region has the DNA TGTGCCAGCAGCCAACTCTTCGGGGGGGGAAGGAATGGCTACACCTTC. This gives the protein CASSQLFGGGRNGYTF.

This clonotype occurred many times. The rearrangement links TRBV6-5 to TRBJ2-1; 7 bases align to TRBD2. Per the germline V gene, CDR1 is MNHEY and CDR2 is SVGAGI. The V and J ends lost 4 bases and 9 bases, in that order; junction bases with no gene match: 18. The CDR3 has 17 amino acids. CDR3: CASSSNFLAAHGFEQFF. The CDR3 DNA sequence: TGTGCCAGCAGTTCTAACTTCCTAGCGGCTCATGGGTTTGAGCAGTTCTTC.

This clonotype has a handful of counts. One junction end disagrees with the germline gene, perhaps due to a read error. The chain has TRBV20-1 and TRBJ1-4, with unresolved D. Germline assignment: CDR1 DFQATT and CDR2 SNEGSKA (reference sequence). The CDR3 sequence is 14 residues long. CDR3 coding DNA: TGCAGTGCTGGAGAACCAACAACTAATGAAAAACTGTTTTTT. This translates into CSAGEPTTNEKLFF.

This clonotype was counted at least ten times. The chain links TRBV5-1 to TRBJ1-1; 8 bases are a match to TRBD1. V lost 4 bases, J lost 2 bases, and 7 bases stayed unmatched. This CDR3 spans 15 amino acids. Germline lookup yields CDR1 SGHRS and CDR2 YFSETQ. DNA for the CDR3: TGCGCCAGCAGCCCGTGGACAGGGTCTAACACTGAAGCTTTCTTT. Translation gives CASSPWTGSNTEAFF.

This clonotype showed up many times. The chain has TRBV5-1 and TRBJ1-2, with no clear D. Germline values: CDR1 SGHRS, CDR2 YFSETQ. The CDR3 length is 16 residues. The ends were cut back, 6 bases at V and 1 base at J, with 19 bases in the middle. Written as DNA, the CDR3 is TGCGCCAGCATAACCCCTCAGGCGACGCTTAACTATGGCTACACCTTC. It encodes CASITPQATLNYGYTF. Full variable domain (outside the CDR3, taken from reference TRBV5-1 and TRBJ1-2): KAGVTQTPRYLIKTRGQQVTLSCSPISGHRSVSWYQQTPGQGLQFLFEYFSETQRNKGNFPGRFSGRQFSNSRSEMNVSTLELGDSALYLCASITPQATLNYGYTFGSGTRLTVV.

This clonotype was counted at least ten times. The chain is built from TRBV20-1 and TRBJ2-7, with TRBD1 matching 7 bases. The germline CDR1 and CDR2 sequences are DFQATT and SNEGSKA (reference sequence). This CDR3 has 12 residues. The V and J ends lost 3 bases and 6 bases, in that order; junction bases with no gene match: 5. The CDR3 sequence: CSASQGVGEQYF. CDR3 DNA sequence: TGCAGTGCTAGTCAGGGGGTAGGCGAGCAGTACTTC.

This clonotype was detected ten times or more. J is TRBJ2-6 and V is TRBV4-3; D tentatively reads TRBD1 or TRBD2 (5 bases each). Germline CDR1 LGHNA, CDR2 YSLEER. V lost 1 base and J lost 3, with 16 bases in between. The CDR3 sequence is 18 residues long. The CDR3 region is CASSQVGGRGLGANVLTF. The CDR3 bases are TGCGCCAGCAGCCAAGTTGGGGGACGGGGTCTTGGGGCCAACGTCCTGACTTTC.

This clonotype has a count of ten or more. The chain joins TRBV6-5 to TRBJ2-3; D is undetermined. Per germline, CDR1 MNHEY and CDR2 SVGAGI. CDR3 size: 14 residues. The germline V and J ends were trimmed by 2 bases and 0 bases, with 6 bases remaining between them. CDR3 coding DNA: TGTGCCAGCAGTTACACTGCTAGCACAGATACGCAGTATTTT. This translates into CASSYTASTDTQYF.

This clonotype came up many times. The chain recombines TRBV5-6 with TRBJ2-5; no firm D call. Germline lookup yields CDR1 SGHDT and CDR2 YYEEEE. The CDR3 has 11 amino acids. V dropped 6 bases and J dropped 5 bases, with 8 bases sitting between them. CDR3 nucleotides: TGTGCCAGCACCTTTGGGGAGACCCAGTACTTC. Translated: CASTFGETQYF.

V gene TRBV9 combines with J gene TRBJ2-7; 7 bases align to TRBD2. Looked up from germline, CDR1 is SGDLS and CDR2 is YYNGEE. With V trimmed by 0 bases and J by 9 bases, 6 bases remained unmatched. CDR3 size: 13 residues. Here the CDR3 reads CASSVEPRGVQYF. The CDR3 region has the DNA TGTGCCAGCAGCGTAGAACCTCGGGGGGTGCAGTACTTC.

This clonotype was recorded at least ten times. This chain uses TRBV20-1 with TRBJ1-2; D is uncertain. V dropped 7 bases and J dropped 3 bases, with 12 bases sitting between them. CDR3 length: 12 residues. Per germline, CDR1 DFQATT and CDR2 SNEGSKA (reference sequence). The CDR3 loop reads CSGLREDYGYTF. CDR3 nucleotide sequence: TGCAGTGGGCTCCGGGAGGACTATGGCTACACCTTC.

This clonotype was counted ten times or more. The V gene is TRBV9, the J gene TRBJ2-1, with D tentatively TRBD1 (6 bases). The CDR3 loop spans 16 amino acids. Trimming pared 0 bases from V and 0 bases from J, leaving 10 bases between. Germline V lookup: CDR1 SGDLS, CDR2 YYNGEE. This CDR3 reads CASSVGGRGSYNEQFF. The DNA of the CDR3 is TGTGCCAGCAGCGTAGGCGGCAGGGGCTCCTACAATGAGCAGTTCTTC.

For this clonotype: This clone may be a read error of a much larger clone one base away. The rearrangement links TRBV5-6 to TRBJ2-5; the D gene is possibly TRBD2 (5 bases). The CDR3 runs 13 residues. Germline V lookup: CDR1 SGHDT, CDR2 YYEEEE. The CDR3 coding sequence is TGTGCCAACAGCTTGGTGGGAGTTGAGACCCAGTACTTC. Translation gives CANSLVGVETQYF.

For this clonotype: No conserved phenylalanine or tryptophan ends this CDR3, so it is likely a read error. It is unclear where the CDR3 begins or ends on the DNA, so no DNA is shown, and the CDR3 is as TCRdb lists it. The J gene is TRBJ1-1, the V gene TRBV7-2; TRBD1, the table's D call, lacks a check against the DNA. CDR1 SGHTA and CDR2 FQGNSA come from the germline V gene. Counting both end residues, the CDR3 totals 10 amino acids. The chain's CDR3 is CASSFKGGVI.

At least ten counts were recorded for this clonotype. The chain employs TRBV11-2 and TRBJ2-3; 8 positions agree with TRBD1. V trimming: 0 bases; J trimming: 4 bases; junction bases outside the gene matches: 6. Germline lookup yields CDR1 SGHAT and CDR2 FQNNGV. The CDR3 is made up of 16 amino acids. CDR3 DNA: TGTGCCAGCAGCTTAGAGACAGGGGTTCGGGCAGATACGCAGTATTTT. Protein product: CASSLETGVRADTQYF.

This clonotype was seen only a few times. J is TRBJ2-7 and V is TRBV5-1; possibly TRBD1 or TRBD2 for D (5 bases each). This CDR3 comprises 14 residues. V lost 4 bases to trimming and J lost 5 bases, with 16 bases between them. Germline loops: CDR1 SGHRS, CDR2 YFSETQ. The CDR3, as DNA: TGCGCCAGCAGCGGGGGAGAGTCTGTGGACGAGCAGTACTTC. Amino acid sequence: CASSGGESVDEQYF. Looking up the rest from reference TRBV5-1 and TRBJ2-7 gives the full variable domain: KAGVTQTPRYLIKTRGQQVTLSCSPISGHRSVSWYQQTPGQGLQFLFEYFSETQRNKGNFPGRFSGRQFSNSRSEMNVSTLELGDSALYLCASSGGESVDEQYFGPGTRLTVT.

This clonotype was detected ten times or more. The J gene is TRBJ1-1, the V gene TRBV25-1; TRBD1 aligns across 7 bases. This CDR3 comprises 15 residues. The trim removed 3 bases at V and 3 bases at J, leaving 7 bases unmatched. The V gene's germline CDR1 is MGHDK and CDR2 SYGVNS. The CDR3 DNA follows: TGTGCCAGCAGTGACTCCAGGGGGGGGGACACTGAAGCTTTCTTT. This encodes CASSDSRGGDTEAFF.